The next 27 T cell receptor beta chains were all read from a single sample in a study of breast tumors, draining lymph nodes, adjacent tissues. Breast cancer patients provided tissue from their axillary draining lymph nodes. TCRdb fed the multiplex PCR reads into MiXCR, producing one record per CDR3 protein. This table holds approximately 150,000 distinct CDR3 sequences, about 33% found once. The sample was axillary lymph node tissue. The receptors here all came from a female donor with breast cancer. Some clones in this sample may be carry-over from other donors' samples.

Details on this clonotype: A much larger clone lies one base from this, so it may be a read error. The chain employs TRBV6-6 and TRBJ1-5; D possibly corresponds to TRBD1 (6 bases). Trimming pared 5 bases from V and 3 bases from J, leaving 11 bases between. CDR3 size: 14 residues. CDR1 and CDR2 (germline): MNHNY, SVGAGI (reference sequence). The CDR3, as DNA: TGTGCCAGCAGTGACAGGATTACCAATCAGCCCCAGCATTTT. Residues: CASSDRITNQPQHF.

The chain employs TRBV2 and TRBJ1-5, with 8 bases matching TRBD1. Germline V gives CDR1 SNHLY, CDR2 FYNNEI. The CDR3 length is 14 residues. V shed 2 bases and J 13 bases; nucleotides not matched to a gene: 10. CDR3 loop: CASSEMDRVGNQHF. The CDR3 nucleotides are TGTGCCAGCAGTGAAATGGACAGGGTAGGCAATCAGCATTTT.

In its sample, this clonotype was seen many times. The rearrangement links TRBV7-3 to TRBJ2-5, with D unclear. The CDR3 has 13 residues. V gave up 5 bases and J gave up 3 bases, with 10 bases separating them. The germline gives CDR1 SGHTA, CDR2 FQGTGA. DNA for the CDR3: TGTGCCAGCAGCATAGGGCCGAAAGAGACCCAGTACTTC. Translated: CASSIGPKETQYF.

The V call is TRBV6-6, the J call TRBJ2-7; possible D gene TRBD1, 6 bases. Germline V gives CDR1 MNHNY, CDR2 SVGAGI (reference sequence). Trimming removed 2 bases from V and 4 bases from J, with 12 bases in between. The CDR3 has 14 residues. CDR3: CASSYLFGQYEQYF. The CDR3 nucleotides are TGTGCCAGCAGTTACCTTTTTGGACAGTACGAGCAGTACTTC.

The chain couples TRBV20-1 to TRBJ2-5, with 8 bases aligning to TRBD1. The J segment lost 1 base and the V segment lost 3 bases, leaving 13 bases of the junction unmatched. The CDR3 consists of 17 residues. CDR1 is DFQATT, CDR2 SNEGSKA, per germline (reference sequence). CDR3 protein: CSARPPVDRAIQETQYF. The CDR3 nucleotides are TGCAGTGCTAGGCCTCCCGTGGACAGGGCCATCCAAGAGACCCAGTACTTC.

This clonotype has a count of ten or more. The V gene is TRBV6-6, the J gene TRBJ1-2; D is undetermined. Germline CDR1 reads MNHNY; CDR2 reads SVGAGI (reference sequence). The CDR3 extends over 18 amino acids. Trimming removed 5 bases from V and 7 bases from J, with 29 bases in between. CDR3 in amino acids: CASSRLLPWTGGSRGYTF. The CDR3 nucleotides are TGTGCCAGCAGTCGGTTACTACCCTGGACGGGAGGGAGTCGTGGCTACACCTTC.

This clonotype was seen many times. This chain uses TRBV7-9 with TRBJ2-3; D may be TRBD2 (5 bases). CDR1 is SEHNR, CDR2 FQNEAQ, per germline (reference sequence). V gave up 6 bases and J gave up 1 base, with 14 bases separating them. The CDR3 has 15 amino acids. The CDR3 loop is CASREAVWGTDTQYF. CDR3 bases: TGTGCCAGCAGGGAGGCGGTGTGGGGCACAGATACGCAGTATTTT.

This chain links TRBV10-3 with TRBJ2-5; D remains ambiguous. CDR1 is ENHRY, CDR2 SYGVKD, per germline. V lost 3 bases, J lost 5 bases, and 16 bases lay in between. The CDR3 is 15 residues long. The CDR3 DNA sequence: TGTGCCATCAGTGACCTAGACCCTGGTTGGGAGACCCAGTACTTC. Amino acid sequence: CAISDLDPGWETQYF.

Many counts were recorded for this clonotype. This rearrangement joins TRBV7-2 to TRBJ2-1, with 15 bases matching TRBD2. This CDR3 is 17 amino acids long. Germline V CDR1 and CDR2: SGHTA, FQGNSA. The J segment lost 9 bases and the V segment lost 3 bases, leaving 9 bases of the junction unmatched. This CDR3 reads CASSFSGLAGGRREQFF. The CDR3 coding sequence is TGTGCCAGCAGCTTTTCCGGACTAGCGGGGGGGCGACGTGAGCAGTTCTTC.

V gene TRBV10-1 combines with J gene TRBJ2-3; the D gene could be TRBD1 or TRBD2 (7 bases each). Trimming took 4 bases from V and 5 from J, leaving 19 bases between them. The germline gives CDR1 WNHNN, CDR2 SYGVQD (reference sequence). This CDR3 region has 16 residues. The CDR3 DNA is TGCGCCAGCAGTGGGGAGGGGGCTACGAAGAAAGATACGCAGTATTTT. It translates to CASSGEGATKKDTQYF.

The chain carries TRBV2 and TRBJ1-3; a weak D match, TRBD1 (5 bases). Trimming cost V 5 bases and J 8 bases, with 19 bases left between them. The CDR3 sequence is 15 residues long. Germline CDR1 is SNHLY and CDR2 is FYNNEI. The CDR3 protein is CASSPTGSYGYTIYF. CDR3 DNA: TGTGCCAGCAGTCCAACAGGATCCTATGGCTACACCATATATTTT.

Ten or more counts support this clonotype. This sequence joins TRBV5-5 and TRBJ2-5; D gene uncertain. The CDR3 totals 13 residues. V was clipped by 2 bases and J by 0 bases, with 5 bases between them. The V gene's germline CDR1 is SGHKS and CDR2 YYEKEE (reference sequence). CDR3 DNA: TGTGCCAGCAGCTTTCTGTACCAAGAGACCCAGTACTTC. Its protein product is CASSFLYQETQYF.

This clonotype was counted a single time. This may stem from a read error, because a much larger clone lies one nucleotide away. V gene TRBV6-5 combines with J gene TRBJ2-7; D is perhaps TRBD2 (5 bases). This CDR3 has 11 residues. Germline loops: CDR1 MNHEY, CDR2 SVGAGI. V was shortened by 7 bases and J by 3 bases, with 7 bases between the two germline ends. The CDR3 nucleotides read TGTGCCAGCACTAGCTACTACGAGCAGTACTTC. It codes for CASTSYYEQYF.

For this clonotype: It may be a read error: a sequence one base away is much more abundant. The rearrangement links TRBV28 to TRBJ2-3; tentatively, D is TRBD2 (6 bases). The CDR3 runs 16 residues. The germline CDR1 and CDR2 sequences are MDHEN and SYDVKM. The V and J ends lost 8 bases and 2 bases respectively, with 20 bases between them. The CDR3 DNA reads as TGTGCCAGCTGTTCTACCTCGGGCGGGGCCACAGATACGCAGTATTTT. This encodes CASCSTSGGATDTQYF.

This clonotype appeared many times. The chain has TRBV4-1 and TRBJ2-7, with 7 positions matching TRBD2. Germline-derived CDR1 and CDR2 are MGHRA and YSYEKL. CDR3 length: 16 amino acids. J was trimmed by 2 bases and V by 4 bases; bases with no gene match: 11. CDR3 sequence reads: CASSPRGSSGTYEQYF. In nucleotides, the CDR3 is TGCGCCAGCAGCCCTCGCGGGTCTAGCGGTACCTACGAGCAGTACTTC.

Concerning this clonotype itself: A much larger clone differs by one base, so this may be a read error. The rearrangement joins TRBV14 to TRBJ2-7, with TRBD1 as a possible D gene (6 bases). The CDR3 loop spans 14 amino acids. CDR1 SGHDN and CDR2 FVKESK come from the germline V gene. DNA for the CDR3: TGTGCCAGCAGCGCACAGGGAAGGCTTTACGAGCAGTCCTTC. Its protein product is CASSAQGRLYEQSF. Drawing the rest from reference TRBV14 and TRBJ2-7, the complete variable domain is EAGVTQFPSHSVIEKGQTVTLRCDPISGHDNLYWYRRVMGKEIKFLLHFVKESKQDESGMPNNRFLAERTGGTYSTLKVQPAELEDSGVYFCASSAQGRLYEQSFGPGTRLTVT.

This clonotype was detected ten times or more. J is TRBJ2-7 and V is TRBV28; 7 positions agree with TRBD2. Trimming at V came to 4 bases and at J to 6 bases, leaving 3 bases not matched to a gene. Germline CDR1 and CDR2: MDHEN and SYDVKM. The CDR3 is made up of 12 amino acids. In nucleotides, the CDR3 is TGTGCCAGCAGTTGGACTAGAGTCGAGCAGTACTTC. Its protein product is CASSWTRVEQYF.

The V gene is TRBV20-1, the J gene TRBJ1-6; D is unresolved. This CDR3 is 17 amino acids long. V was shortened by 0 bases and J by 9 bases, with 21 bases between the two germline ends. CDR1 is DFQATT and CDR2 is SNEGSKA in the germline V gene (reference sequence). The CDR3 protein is CSARDPDTGWVGSPLHF. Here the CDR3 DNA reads TGCAGTGCTAGAGACCCAGATACCGGCTGGGTCGGTTCACCCCTCCACTTT.

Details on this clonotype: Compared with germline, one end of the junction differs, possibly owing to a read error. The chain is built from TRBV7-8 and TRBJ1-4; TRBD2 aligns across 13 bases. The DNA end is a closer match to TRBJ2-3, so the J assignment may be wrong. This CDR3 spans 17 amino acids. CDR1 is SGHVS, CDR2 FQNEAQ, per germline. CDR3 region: CASSKTTSGGGTDPQYF. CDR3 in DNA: TGTGCCAGCAGCAAGACCACTAGCGGGGGGGGCACAGATCCGCAGTATTTT.

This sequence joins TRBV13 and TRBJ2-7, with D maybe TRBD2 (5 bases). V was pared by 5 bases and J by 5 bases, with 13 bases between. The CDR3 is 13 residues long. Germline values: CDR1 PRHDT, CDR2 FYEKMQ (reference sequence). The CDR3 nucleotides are TGTGCCAGCAGCCACGGTCTGGGAGACGAGCAGTACTTC. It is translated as CASSHGLGDEQYF.

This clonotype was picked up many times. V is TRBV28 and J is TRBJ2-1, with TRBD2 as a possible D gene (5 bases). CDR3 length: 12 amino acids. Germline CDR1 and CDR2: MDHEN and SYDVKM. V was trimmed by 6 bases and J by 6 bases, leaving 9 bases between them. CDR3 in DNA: TGTGCCAGCAGAAAGAGGGTCAATGAGCAGTTCTTC. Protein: CASRKRVNEQFF.

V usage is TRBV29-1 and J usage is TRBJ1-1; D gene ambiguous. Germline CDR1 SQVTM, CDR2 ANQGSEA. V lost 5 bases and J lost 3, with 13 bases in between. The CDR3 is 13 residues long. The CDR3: CSVSAGLDTEAFF. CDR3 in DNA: TGCAGCGTTTCTGCAGGATTGGACACTGAAGCTTTCTTT.

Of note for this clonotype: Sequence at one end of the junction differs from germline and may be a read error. As DNA, the CDR3 is TGTGCCAGCGGCTTAGGTTTAGCCAGCGATTATAATTCACCCCTCCACTTT. It translates to CASGLGLASDYNSPLHF. The chain is built from TRBV11-2 and TRBJ1-6; D is undetermined. CDR1 SGHAT and CDR2 FQNNGV come from the germline V gene. The CDR3 runs 17 residues. Complete variable domain (other parts from reference TRBV11-2 and TRBJ1-6): EAGVAQSPRYKIIEKRQSVAFWCNPISGHATLYWYQQILGQGPKLLIQFQNNGVVDDSQLPKDRFSAERLKGVDSTLKIQPAKLEDSAVYLCASGLGLASDYNSPLHFGNGTRLTVT.

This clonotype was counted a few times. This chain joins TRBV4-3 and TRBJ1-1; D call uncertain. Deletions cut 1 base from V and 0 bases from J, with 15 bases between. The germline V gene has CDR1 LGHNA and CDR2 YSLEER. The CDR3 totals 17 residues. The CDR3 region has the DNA TGCGCCAGCAGCCAAGGGGAAAGACTTGGGGTGAACACTGAAGCTTTCTTT. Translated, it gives CASSQGERLGVNTEAFF.

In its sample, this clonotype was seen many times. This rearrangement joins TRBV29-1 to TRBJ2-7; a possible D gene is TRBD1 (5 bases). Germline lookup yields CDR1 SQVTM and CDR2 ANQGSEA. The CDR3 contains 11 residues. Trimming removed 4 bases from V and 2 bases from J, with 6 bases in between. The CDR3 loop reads CSVVRAYEQYF. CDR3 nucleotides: TGCAGCGTTGTCAGGGCCTACGAGCAGTACTTC.

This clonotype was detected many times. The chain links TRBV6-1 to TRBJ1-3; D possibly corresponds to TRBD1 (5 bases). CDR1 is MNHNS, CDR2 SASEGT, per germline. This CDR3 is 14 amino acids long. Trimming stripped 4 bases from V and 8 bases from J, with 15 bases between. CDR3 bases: TGTGCCAGCAGTGTTAGGCGGACAATGGACACCATATATTTT. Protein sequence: CASSVRRTMDTIYF.

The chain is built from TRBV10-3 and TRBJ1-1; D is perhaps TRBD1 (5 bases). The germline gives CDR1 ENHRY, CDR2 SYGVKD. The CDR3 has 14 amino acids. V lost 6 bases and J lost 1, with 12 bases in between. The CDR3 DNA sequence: TGTGCCATCAGAAAGGCAGGGTGGAACACTGAAGCTTTCTTT. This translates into CAIRKAGWNTEAFF.